The entry below describes one T cell receptor (beta chain). These data come from a study of technical replicates of blood from a few donors. The CDR3 loop spans 14 amino acids. CDR1 SGHRS and CDR2 YFSETQ come from the germline V gene. V shed 0 bases and J 8 bases; nucleotides not matched to a gene: 7. Clones were read by immunoSEQ multiplex PCR, and TCRdb kept only the in-frame ones, dropping some. The sample holds around 81,000 clones; approximately 95% are singletons and the top ten take around 0.37%. This TCR derives from a human donor in good health. What was sequenced was T cells isolated from PBMCs. The V call is TRBV5-1, the J call TRBJ1-1; 7 bases are a match to TRBD1. CDR3 loop: CASSLVRGTDEAFF. Here the CDR3 DNA reads TGCGCCAGCAGCTTGGTCCGGGGGACAGACGAAGCTTTCTTT.